This entry features one T cell receptor beta chain sequence. The antigen is undetermined. This specimen belongs to a study of CD8 T cells in ankylosing spondylitis. The germline V gene encodes CDR1 SEHNR and CDR2 FQNEAQ (reference sequence). CDR3 length equals 14 residues. V was clipped by 1 base and J by 7 bases, with 13 bases between them. Library preparation for TCR beta used quantitative 5'-RACE with molecular barcodes. MiXCR, run by TCRdb on the 5' RACE reads, gives a single entry per CDR3 protein. The sample gives about 540,000 distinct CDR3 sequences, about an eighth of which show up once; almost 7% is in the top ten. Study-wide results and limits: Previously reported in reactive arthritis synovial fluid and blood were some of the motif variants. Among TCR beta sequences, a motif of fewer than 10 highly homologous variants appeared characteristic of ankylosing spondylitis blood. According to the report, clones linked to the disease were significantly enriched in matched synovial fluid samples taken from ankylosing spondylitis patients. Clones linked to disease, bearing a CD8+ phenotype, were relatively rare in peripheral blood.

The V gene is TRBV7-9, the J gene TRBJ1-2; D gene uncertain. This sequence was found in a male donor with ankylosing spondylitis. The sample comprised blood, either unsorted or a sorted T cell fraction (not recorded which). The CDR3 nucleotides read TGTGCCAGCAGCTTAGTGGCAGCTACTCTTGGCTACACCTTC. It is translated as CASSLVAATLGYTF. Filled out from reference TRBV7-9 and TRBJ1-2, the complete variable domain reads DTGVSQNPRHKITKRGQNVTFRCDPISEHNRLYWYRQTLGQGPEFLTYFQNEAQLEKSRLLSDRFSAERPKGSFSTLEIQRTEQGDSAMYLCASSLVAATLGYTFGSGTRLTVV.